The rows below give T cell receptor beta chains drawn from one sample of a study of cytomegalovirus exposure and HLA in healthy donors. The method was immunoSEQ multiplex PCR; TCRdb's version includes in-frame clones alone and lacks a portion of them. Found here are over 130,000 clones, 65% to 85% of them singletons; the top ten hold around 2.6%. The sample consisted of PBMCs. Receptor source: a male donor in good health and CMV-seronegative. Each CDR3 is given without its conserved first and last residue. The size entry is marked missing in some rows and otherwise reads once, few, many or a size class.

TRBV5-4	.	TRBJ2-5	ASSLEGGGQETQY
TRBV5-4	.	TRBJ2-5	ASSVGLAGGETQY
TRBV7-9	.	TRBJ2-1	ASSHRTGTNSRNEQF
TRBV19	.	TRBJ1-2	ASGQGGISNYGYT
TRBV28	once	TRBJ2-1	ASATSGEQF
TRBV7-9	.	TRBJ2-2	SSSFVPREGDTGELF
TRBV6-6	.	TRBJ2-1	ASSYVRVAGPNEQF
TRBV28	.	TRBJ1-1	ASSLFVRGWTEAF
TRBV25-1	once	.	ASSEYGQRYEQY
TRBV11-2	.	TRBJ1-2	ASSVDRDSTRFGYT
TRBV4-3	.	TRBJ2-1	ASSQAGGGAYEQF
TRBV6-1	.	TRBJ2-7	ASSGTSGRNEQY
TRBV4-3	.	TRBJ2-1	ASSQDFTSGSNEQF
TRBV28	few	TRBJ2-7	ASSLWTGGGYLDEQY
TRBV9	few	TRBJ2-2	ASSAQDYTGELF
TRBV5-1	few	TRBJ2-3	ASSLPGLAGSDTQY
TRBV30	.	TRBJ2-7	AWSVADTYEQY
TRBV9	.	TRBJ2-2	ASSVGVNTGELF
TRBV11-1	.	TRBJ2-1	ASRPGTSGDNEQF
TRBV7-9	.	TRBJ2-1	ASSPTSGPYNEQF
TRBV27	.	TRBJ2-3	ASSLIGGGGTDTQY
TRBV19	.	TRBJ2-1	ASSIAAGVPNEQF
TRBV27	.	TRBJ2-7	ASSLRTSGTAQY
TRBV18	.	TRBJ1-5	ASSPPVTQAQH
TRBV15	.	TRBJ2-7	ATSRDYSGGSYEQY
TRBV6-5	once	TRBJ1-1	ASRPGTGGTEAF
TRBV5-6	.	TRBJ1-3	ASIKRQGVGNTIY
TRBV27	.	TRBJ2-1	ASSLDSYNEQF